The 23 T cell receptor beta chains listed next were all sequenced from one sample in a study of blood T cell repertoires in COVID-19. Some clones are missing from TCRdb's copy, which holds only in-frame ones; the method was immunoSEQ multiplex PCR. The data show 81,000 or so clones, 80% to 95% seen once. The sequenced material came from peripheral blood. The receptor source for this set is a woman aged 60-75 years with active COVID-19.

J is TRBJ2-6 and V is TRBV18; D gene ambiguous. V gave up 3 bases and J gave up 0 bases, with 9 bases separating them. The CDR3 runs to 16 residues. Germline-derived CDR1 and CDR2 are KGHSH and LQKENI. The chain's CDR3 is CASSPVADSGANVLTF. CDR3 bases: TGTGCCAGCTCACCGGTGGCCGACTCTGGGGCCAACGTCCTGACTTTC.

The chain carries TRBV19 and TRBJ2-1; 7 nucleotides align to TRBD1. This CDR3 comprises 15 residues. The V and J ends lost 2 bases and 3 bases, in that order; junction bases with no gene match: 4. Germline CDR1 is LNHDA and CDR2 is SQIVND (reference sequence). CDR3 in DNA: TGTGCCAGTAGTATAATAACAGGGGACTACAATGAGCAGTTCTTC. This translates into CASSIITGDYNEQFF.

The chain carries TRBV10-3 and TRBJ2-3; D remains unclear. Germline assignment: CDR1 ENHRY and CDR2 SYGVKD. V was clipped by 6 bases and J by 2 bases, with 6 bases between them. The CDR3 consists of 12 residues. The CDR3 region is CAIRAHTDTQYF. The CDR3 region has the DNA TGTGCCATCAGGGCCCACACAGATACGCAGTATTTT.

The CDR3 nucleotides read TGTGCCAGCATCCTAGGACAGGGCCGTCAATACGAGCAGTACTTC. Protein sequence: CASILGQGRQYEQYF. The chain joins TRBV28 to TRBJ2-7, with 8 bases fitting TRBD1. V shed 7 bases, J shed 4 bases, and the junction held 12 bases outside the gene matches. Germline-derived CDR1 and CDR2 are MDHEN and SYDVKM. CDR3 length equals 15 residues.

This rearrangement joins TRBV28 to TRBJ2-7; TRBD1 matches at 9 bases. The CDR3 consists of 15 residues. V was pared by 7 bases and J by 6 bases, with 13 bases of the junction left unmatched. Looked up from germline, CDR1 is MDHEN and CDR2 is SYDVKM. The CDR3 spells CASKAPRDRVVEQYF. The DNA for the CDR3 is TGTGCCAGCAAAGCCCCCCGGGACAGGGTCGTCGAGCAGTACTTC. The variable domain in full, completed from reference TRBV28 and TRBJ2-7, reads DVKVTQSSRYLVKRTGEKVFLECVQDMDHENMFWYRQDPGLGLRLIYFSYDVKMKEKGDIPEGYSVSREKKERFSLILESASTNQTSMYLCASKAPRDRVVEQYFGPGTRLTVT.

CDR3 nucleotide sequence: TGTGCCAGCAGCGTACAGGGAACAGGTAACACCGGGGAGCTGTTTTTT. Protein sequence: CASSVQGTGNTGELFF. V is TRBV9 and J is TRBJ2-2; D may be TRBD1 (5 bases). Germline CDR1 reads SGDLS; CDR2 reads YYNGEE. Trimming shortened V by 1 base and J by 2 bases, and 12 bases separated the two germline ends. This CDR3 is built from 16 residues.

V gene TRBV7-8 combines with J gene TRBJ2-5; D gene uncertain. Looked up from germline, CDR1 is SGHVS and CDR2 is FQNEAQ. The CDR3 has 15 residues. V gave up 2 bases and J gave up 0 bases, with 10 bases separating them. The CDR3 DNA follows: TGTGCCAGCAGCTTAACTACAAGGTACCAAGAGACCCAGTACTTC. Translation: CASSLTTRYQETQYF.

The genes are TRBV12-5 and TRBJ2-3; 7 bases line up with TRBD2. Losses at the gene ends were 6 bases for V and 3 bases for J; bases not matched to a gene: 12. The length of the CDR3 is 16 residues. Germline-derived CDR1 and CDR2 are LGHNT and FRNRAP. The CDR3 DNA is TGTGCTAGTGGGCGCGGAATAGCGGGTAATACAGATACGCAGTATTTT. Protein sequence: CASGRGIAGNTDTQYF.

The V call is TRBV5-8, the J call TRBJ2-2; 8 bases align to TRBD1. Germline CDR1 is SGHTS and CDR2 is YDEGEE. After removal of 3 bases from V and 1 base from J, the junction contained 2 bases not matched to a gene. The CDR3 length is 15 residues. DNA of the CDR3: TGTGCCAGCAGCTCCGGGACAGGGAACACCGGGGAGCTGTTTTTT. This encodes CASSSGTGNTGELFF.

The J gene is TRBJ1-4, the V gene TRBV7-9, with D possibly TRBD1 on 5 matching bases. Germline assignment: CDR1 SEHNR and CDR2 FQNEAQ (reference sequence). This CDR3 is built from 13 residues. Trimming cost V 6 bases and J 8 bases, with 13 bases left between them. The CDR3 nucleotides are TGTGCCAGCAGGGAAGGGGTGGTAGAAAAACTGTTTTTT. As protein: CASREGVVEKLFF.

The genes are TRBV11-2 and TRBJ1-2, with a weak D call TRBD1 (5 bases). CDR3 length: 14 residues. Germline V gene lookup returns CDR1 SGHAT and CDR2 FQNNGV. V lost 5 bases to trimming and J lost 3 bases, with 13 bases between them. CDR3 nucleotide sequence: TGTGCCAGCAGCATAGCCTCCAGGGACTATGGCTACACCTTC. Its protein is CASSIASRDYGYTF.

The rearrangement joins TRBV5-1 to TRBJ2-1, with TRBD2 identical over 9 bases. The CDR3 runs to 17 residues. After removal of 0 bases from V and 4 bases from J, the junction contained 8 bases not matched to a gene. CDR1 SGHRS and CDR2 YFSETQ come from the germline V gene. In DNA form, the CDR3 reads TGCGCCAGCAGCTTGGAGGCTAGCGGGAAAATGTACAATGAGCAGTTCTTC. Protein product: CASSLEASGKMYNEQFF.

This chain connects TRBV2 to TRBJ2-3; maybe TRBD1 (6 bases). The germline V gene has CDR1 SNHLY and CDR2 FYNNEI. The CDR3 is 13 amino acids. V was pared by 6 bases and J by 3 bases, with 10 bases between. CDR3 amino acids: CASRGATTDTQYF. The CDR3 nucleotides read TGTGCCAGCAGGGGGGCTACTACAGATACGCAGTATTTT.

The gene calls are TRBV28 and TRBJ2-7; D is possibly TRBD1 (6 bases). Germline lookup yields CDR1 MDHEN and CDR2 SYDVKM. The CDR3 runs 14 residues. V was pared by 6 bases and J by 0 bases, with 12 bases between. The CDR3 bases are TGTGCCAGCAGACGGACAGAGAACTCCTACGAGCAGTACTTC. Its translation is CASRRTENSYEQYF.

The rearrangement links TRBV25-1 to TRBJ2-5; TRBD1 matches 10 bases. This CDR3 has 18 residues. Germline CDR1 is MGHDK and CDR2 is SYGVNS. J gave up 4 bases and V 3 bases, and 14 bases lay outside the gene matches. The CDR3 nucleotides are TGTGCCAGCAGTGACTCCCGTCCGGACAGGGGGTGGTTAGAGACCCAGTACTTC. Translation: CASSDSRPDRGWLETQYF.

The chain links TRBV29-1 to TRBJ1-1; 8 bases are a match to TRBD1. CDR1 SQVTM and CDR2 ANQGSEA come from the germline V gene. The CDR3 spans 13 residues. V was clipped by 8 bases and J by 3 bases; unmatched bases: 8. CDR3 amino acids: CSILGQGDTEAFF. CDR3 DNA sequence: TGCAGCATATTAGGACAGGGAGACACTGAAGCTTTCTTT.

The chain joins TRBV28 to TRBJ1-2, with 7 bases matching TRBD1. This CDR3 region has 15 residues. V was pared by 6 bases and J by 4 bases, with 11 bases of the junction left unmatched. Germline V gene data show CDR1 as MDHEN and CDR2 as SYDVKM. The CDR3 spells CASSPPRQGGYGYTF. CDR3 DNA sequence: TGTGCCAGCAGCCCTCCTCGACAGGGAGGCTATGGCTACACCTTC.

V gene TRBV19 combines with J gene TRBJ1-1; D possibly corresponds to TRBD1 (6 bases). The CDR3 has 14 amino acids. CDR1 is LNHDA, CDR2 SQIVND, per germline (reference sequence). V gave up 4 bases and J gave up 4 bases, with 13 bases separating them. The CDR3 region is CASSTGAVFTEAFF. In nucleotides, the CDR3 is TGTGCCAGTAGTACAGGGGCCGTCTTCACTGAAGCTTTCTTT. The full variable domain, with the rest looked up from reference TRBV19 and TRBJ1-1, is DGGITQSPKYLFRKEGQNVTLSCEQNLNHDAMYWYRQDPGQGLRLIYYSQIVNDFQKGDIAEGYSVSREKKESFPLTVTSAQKNPTAFYLCASSTGAVFTEAFFGQGTRLTVV.

The chain links TRBV3-1 (or the pseudogene TRBV3-2) to TRBJ1-4, with a weak D call TRBD1 (5 bases). V was trimmed by 6 bases and J by 8 bases, leaving 16 bases between them. This CDR3 is 14 amino acids long. Germline V lookup: CDR1 LGHDT, CDR2 YNNKEL (reference sequence). The DNA of the CDR3 is TGTGCCAGCAGTTCCCGGGGGGAAAGAGAAAAACTGTTTTTT. It yields the protein CASSSRGEREKLFF.

This clone has more than one count but fewer than ten. The chain joins TRBV11-3 to TRBJ2-3; D is unresolved. Deletions cut 5 bases from V and 10 bases from J, with 13 bases between. Germline CDR1 is SGHNT and CDR2 is YENEEA. CDR3 size: 12 residues. The DNA for the CDR3 is TGTGCCAGCAGCCTACGACATACTGCGCAGTATTTT. Its translation: CASSLRHTAQYF.

The chain couples TRBV5-4 to TRBJ2-3; D might be TRBD1 (6 bases). CDR3 length: 14 residues. V was pared by 4 bases and J by 6 bases, with 15 bases between. Germline V lookup: CDR1 SGHNT, CDR2 YYREEE (reference sequence). The CDR3 reads CASSQGGPVDTQYF. The CDR3 nucleotides read TGTGCCAGCAGCCAAGGGGGTCCTGTGGATACGCAGTATTTT.

As concerns this clone: Germline is not matched at one junction end, which may reflect a read error. The chain uses TRBV7-7 and TRBJ2-2, with D uncertain. The CDR3 is 14 residues long. Per germline, CDR1 SSHAT and CDR2 FNYEAQ (reference sequence). The CDR3 sequence: CASSLERLTGELFF. The DNA of the CDR3 is TGTGCTAGCAGCTTAGAGCGCCTCACCGGGGAGCTGTTTTTT.

The J gene is TRBJ1-4, the V gene TRBV5-8; D not certain. Germline V gene sequence: CDR1 SGHTS, CDR2 YDEGEE. Trimming removed 4 bases at V and 5 bases at J, with 18 bases between. The CDR3 length is 16 residues. CDR3: CASSKGGRRTNEKLFF. As DNA, the CDR3 is TGTGCCAGCAGCAAAGGCGGGCGAAGGACGAATGAAAAACTGTTTTTT.